This entry concerns a single TCR beta chain. Its antigen is not identified. TCRdb's copy holds only in-frame clones and misses some; the assay was immunoSEQ multiplex PCR. The profile shows over 100,000 clones, 80% to 95% of them singletons. This entry belongs to a study of CD4+ T cells in melanoma. Study results and limitations: Reportedly, melanoma neoantigen-specific CD4+ T cells showed varied differentiation states. A reported correlation linked neoantigen-specific CD4+ T cells to CD8+, macrophage and B cell function.

CDR1 and CDR2 (germline): DFQATT, SNEGSKA (reference sequence). The CDR3 contains 11 residues. The germline V and J ends were trimmed by 6 bases and 5 bases, with 10 bases remaining between them. Sequencing was performed on peripheral blood. This sequence joins TRBV20-1 and TRBJ1-2, with unresolved D. The TCR sequence derives from a human donor with melanoma. CDR3 sequence: CSAKPLYGYTF. CDR3 in DNA: TGCAGTGCAAAACCCCTATATGGCTACACCTTC.